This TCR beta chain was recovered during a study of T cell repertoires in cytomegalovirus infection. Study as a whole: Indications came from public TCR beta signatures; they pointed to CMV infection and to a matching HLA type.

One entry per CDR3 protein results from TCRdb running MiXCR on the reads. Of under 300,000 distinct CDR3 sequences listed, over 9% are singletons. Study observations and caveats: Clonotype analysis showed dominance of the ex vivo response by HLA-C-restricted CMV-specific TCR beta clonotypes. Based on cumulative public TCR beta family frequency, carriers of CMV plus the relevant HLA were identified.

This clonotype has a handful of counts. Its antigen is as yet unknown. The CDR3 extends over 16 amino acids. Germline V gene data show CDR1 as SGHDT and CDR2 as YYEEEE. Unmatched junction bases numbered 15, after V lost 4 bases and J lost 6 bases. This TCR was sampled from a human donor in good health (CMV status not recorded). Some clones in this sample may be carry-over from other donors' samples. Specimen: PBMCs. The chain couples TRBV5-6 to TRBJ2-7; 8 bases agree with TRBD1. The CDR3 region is CASSHARGQGTAEQYF. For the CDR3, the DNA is TGTGCCAGCAGCCATGCACGTGGACAGGGTACGGCCGAGCAGTACTTC.